This TCR beta chain originates from a study of CD8 T cells in ankylosing spondylitis (dated by TCRdb to the late 2010s). Regarding the research as a whole: The study profiled T cell receptor beta repertoires in healthy donors and ankylosing spondylitis patients to find disease-linked TCR variants. The full study cohort was made up of roughly 25 ankylosing spondylitis patients and 108 healthy donors. Peripheral blood samples were taken, and synovial fluid was additionally collected from ankylosing spondylitis patients. General conclusions and limits of the study: A CD8+ phenotype was shown by the disease-linked clones, which were found at relatively low frequencies in peripheral blood. Some TCR beta motif variants had previously been reported in synovial fluid and blood of reactive arthritis patients, which suggested common disease-initiation mechanisms. The disease-linked clones were reported to be significantly enriched in matched synovial fluid samples from ankylosing spondylitis patients. Blood from ankylosing spondylitis patients appeared to be characterized by a TCR beta motif made up of under ten highly homologous amino acid variants.

From its cysteine to its phenylalanine, the CDR3 spans 16 amino acids. The only DNA kept is the CDR3, 48 bases in frame from the first base. Looking up the germline V gene yields CDR1 LGHNA and CDR2 YNFKEQ. The junction shows trimming of 0 bases on V and 0 bases on J, and the gene matches do not reach 3 bases of it. For sequencing, an Illumina HiSeq 2500 was employed. TCR beta libraries were prepared by quantitative 5'-RACE with molecular barcodes. As for how the authors treated the data: To identify disease-linked TCR variants, a new computational method was used, one built on a probabilistic model of VDJ rearrangement. TCRdb cleaned the public reads at Q25 with fastp, built clones with MiXCR and kept in-frame beta chains. Rows matching on CDR3 protein sequence are summarized as one entry with the most common DNA and genes. V and J calls and clone size were set by TCRdb, not the authors. Recorded for this sample are about 840,000 distinct CDR3 sequences; roughly 10% of them occurred a single time. Together, the top ten hold roughly 0.51% of the sample.

This clonotype was observed a few times. The clone's antigen remains unknown. No base quality information exists; no much larger clone differs at one position. Material: blood, either unsorted or a sorted T cell fraction (not recorded which). This clonotype was obtained from a male donor with ankylosing spondylitis. This sequence uses TRBV4-2 and TRBJ2-5, with 8 bases aligning to TRBD2. For the CDR3, the sequence is CASSQEAGVYQETQYF. The nucleotides read TGTGCCAGCAGCCAAGAAGCGGGGGTGTACCAAGAGACCCAGTACTTC.